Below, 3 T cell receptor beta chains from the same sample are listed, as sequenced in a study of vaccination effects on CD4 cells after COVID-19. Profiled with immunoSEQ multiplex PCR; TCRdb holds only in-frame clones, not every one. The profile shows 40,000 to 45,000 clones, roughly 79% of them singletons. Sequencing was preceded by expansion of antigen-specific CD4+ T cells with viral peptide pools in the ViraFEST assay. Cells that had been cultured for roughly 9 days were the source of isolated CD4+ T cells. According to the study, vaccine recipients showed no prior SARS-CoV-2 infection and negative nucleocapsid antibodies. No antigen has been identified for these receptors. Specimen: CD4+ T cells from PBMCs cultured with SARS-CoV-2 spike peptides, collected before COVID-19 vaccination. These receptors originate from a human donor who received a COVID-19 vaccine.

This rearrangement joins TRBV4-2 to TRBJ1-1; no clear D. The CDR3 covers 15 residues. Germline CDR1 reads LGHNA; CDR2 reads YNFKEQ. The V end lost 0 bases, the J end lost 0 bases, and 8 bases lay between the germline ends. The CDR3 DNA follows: TGTGCCAGCAGCCAAGATCCGAATTTGAACACTGAAGCTTTCTTT. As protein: CASSQDPNLNTEAFF.

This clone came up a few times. CDR3 protein: CASSPLERPQHF. CDR3 sequence (DNA): TGTGCCAGTAGTCCTCTCGAGAGGCCCCAGCATTTT. The chain has TRBV19 and TRBJ1-5, with D uncertain. V dropped 5 bases and J dropped 9 bases, with 11 bases sitting between them. This CDR3 contains 12 residues. Germline CDR1 LNHDA, CDR2 SQIVND (reference sequence).

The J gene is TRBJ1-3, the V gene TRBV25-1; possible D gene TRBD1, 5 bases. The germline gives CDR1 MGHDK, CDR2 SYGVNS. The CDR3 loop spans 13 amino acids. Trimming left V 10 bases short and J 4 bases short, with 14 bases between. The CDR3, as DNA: TGTGCCACCTCCTCGGGGGGGGGAAACACCATATATTTT. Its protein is CATSSGGGNTIYF.